This T cell receptor (beta chain) was retrieved from a study of blood T cells in healthy people across ages. Losses at the gene ends were 7 bases for V and 3 bases for J; bases not matched to a gene: 9. Germline CDR1 MNHEY, CDR2 SVGEGT. The CDR3 runs 15 residues. A sample-barcoded 5' primer and a J-beta primer mix were used in a second PCR of about 7 to 12 cycles. One entry per CDR3 protein results from TCRdb running MiXCR on the 5' RACE reads. The table lists around 790,000 distinct CDR3 sequences, approximately 48% of them singletons. The chain joins TRBV6-2 or TRBV6-3 to TRBJ2-1, with 7 bases identical to TRBD2. Input material: blood. This receptor was taken from a man aged 55 to 70 in good health. The CDR3 here is CASISGGGHYNEQFF. CDR3 in DNA: TGTGCCAGCATCTCTGGCGGGGGTCACTACAATGAGCAGTTCTTC.